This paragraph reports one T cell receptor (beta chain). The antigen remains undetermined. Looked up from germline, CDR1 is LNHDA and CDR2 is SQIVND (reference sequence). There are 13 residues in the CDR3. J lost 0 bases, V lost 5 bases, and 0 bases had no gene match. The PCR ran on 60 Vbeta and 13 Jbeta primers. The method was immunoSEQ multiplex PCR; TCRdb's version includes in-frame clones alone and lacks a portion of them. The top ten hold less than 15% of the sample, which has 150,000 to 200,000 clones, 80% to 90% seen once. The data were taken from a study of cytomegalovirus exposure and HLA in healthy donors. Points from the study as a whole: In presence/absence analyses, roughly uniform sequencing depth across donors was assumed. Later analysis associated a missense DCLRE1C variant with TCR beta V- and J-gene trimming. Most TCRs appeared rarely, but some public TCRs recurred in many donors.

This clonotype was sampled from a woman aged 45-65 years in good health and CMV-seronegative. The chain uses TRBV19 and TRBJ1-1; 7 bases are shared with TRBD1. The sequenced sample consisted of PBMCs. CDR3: CASSGTVNTEAFF. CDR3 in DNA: TGTGCCAGTAGTGGGACAGTGAACACTGAAGCTTTCTTT. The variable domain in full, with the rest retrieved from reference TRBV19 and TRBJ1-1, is DGGITQSPKYLFRKEGQNVTLSCEQNLNHDAMYWYRQDPGQGLRLIYYSQIVNDFQKGDIAEGYSVSREKKESFPLTVTSAQKNPTAFYLCASSGTVNTEAFFGQGTRLTVV.